This is a list of T cell receptor beta chains from one sample in a study of CD8 T cells in Susac syndrome. TCRdb fed the immunoSEQ multiplex PCR reads into MiXCR, producing one record per CDR3 protein. The repertoire holds 84,000 or so distinct CDR3 sequences, with 85% to 95% as singletons. Sequencing was done on a sample of CD8+ T cells from PBMCs. The receptors derive from a human donor with Susac syndrome. The CDR3 runs from the conserved cysteine through the conserved F or W.

>TRBJ2-6|TRBV9
CASSVHRASGANVLTF
>TRBJ1-1|TRBV6-5
CASKGWNTEAFF
>TRBJ1-1|TRBV20-1
CGLFRTEAFF
>TRBJ2-1|TRBV20-1
CSAPDPLAENYNEQFF
>TRBJ2-1|TRBV29-1
CSAREVTSGKNNEQFF
>TRBJ2-3|TRBV11-3
CASSPRTGGRDTQYF
>TRBJ1-5|TRBV6-1
CASSESGNSNQPQHF
>TRBJ2-5|TRBV15
CATTTSGRAEETQYF
>TRBJ2-7|TRBV27
CASSPGTESYEQYF
>TRBJ1-1|TRBV7-9
CASSPPLGALEAFF
>TRBJ2-5|TRBV7-3
CASSLTGTYQETQYF
>TRBJ1-5|TRBV27
CASSLGQGGFGPQHF
>TRBJ2-7|TRBV12-3/TRBV12-4
CASSLLPGQGVEQYF
>TRBJ2-1|TRBV5-4
CASSLVPYNEQFF
>TRBJ2-3|TRBV11-2
CASSFPSLAGTDTQYF
>TRBJ1-5|TRBV20-1
CSASVAGQITDQPQHF
>TRBJ2-1|TRBV20-1
CSADPPGQTYNEQFF
>TRBJ2-3|TRBV7-6
CASSFAQGTSTDTQYF
>TRBJ2-4|TRBV24-1
CATSDFAGGYENIQYF
>TRBJ2-5|TRBV20-1
CSARGSAEQETQYF
>TRBJ2-3|TRBV25-1
CASSEGGTYTDTQYF
>TRBJ2-7|TRBV28
CASSFRPGGEQYF
>TRBJ1-2|TRBV4-3
CASSQDLPIDYGYTF
>TRBJ1-1|TRBV27
CASSSPPTEAFF
>TRBJ2-1|TRBV6-5
CASSYSDLHNEQFF
>TRBJ2-1|TRBV4-2
CASSQGMSGTSSYNEQFF
>TRBJ2-7|TRBV5-1
CASRVGTDFTYEQYF
>TRBJ1-2|TRBV4-1
CASSPGTGDGYGYTF
>TRBJ2-3|TRBV19
CASSIDGSYTDTQYF
>TRBJ2-1|TRBV28
CASTHRGASTYNEQFF
>TRBJ2-7|TRBV10-3
CAISESTSEQYF
>TRBJ2-7|TRBV6-6
CASRVPGLVSSEQYF
>TRBJ2-1|TRBV7-9
CASSLVRQGNEQFF
>TRBJ1-1|TRBV6-2/TRBV6-3
CASSYWGLAGPNTEAFF
>TRBJ2-3|TRBV30
CAWTPGASDTQYF
>TRBJ2-5|TRBV7-9
CATSSPGETQYF
>TRBJ1-1|TRBV5-4
CASSFTWEMNTEAFF